The rows below give T cell receptor beta chains drawn from one sample of a study of PD-1 blockade in classical Hodgkin lymphoma. Produced via immunoSEQ multiplex PCR; TCRdb's table is partial and in-frame only. Of 10,000 to 15,000 clones detected, around 90% appear once; the ten largest clones hold 10%. The sample consisted of peripheral blood mononuclear cells (PBMCs), taken at baseline. All receptors come from a human donor with classical Hodgkin lymphoma. Both conserved end residues are part of each CDR3. The D gene is left open where the match is weak. Clone size is stated in some rows and not others, as once, few, many or a class when expanded.

CDR3 protein: CASSSGQPNQPQHF; CDR3 DNA: TGCGCCAGCAGCTCGGGACAGCCAAATCAGCCCCAGCATTTT; V gene: TRBV5-1; clone size: -; D gene: TRBD1; J gene: TRBJ1-5
CDR3 protein: CASSLEAGGSQPQHF; CDR3 DNA: TGCGCCAGCAGCTTGGAGGCAGGGGGAAGCCAGCCCCAGCATTTT; V gene: TRBV5-1; clone size: -; D gene: TRBD1; J gene: TRBJ1-5
CDR3 protein: CASSPTVTDTQYF; CDR3 DNA: TGTGCCAGCAGCCCGACAGTCACAGATACGCAGTATTTT; V gene: TRBV6-1; clone size: -; D gene: -; J gene: TRBJ2-3
CDR3 protein: CASSLAARGVPETQYF; CDR3 DNA: TGTGCCAGCAGCTTAGCGGCGCGGGGGGTCCCCGAGACCCAGTACTTC; V gene: TRBV7-2; clone size: -; D gene: TRBD2; J gene: TRBJ2-5
CDR3 protein: CASRGLAGVETQYF; CDR3 DNA: TGCGCCAGCAGGGGTTTGGCCGGGGTGGAGACCCAGTACTTC; V gene: TRBV5-1; clone size: -; D gene: -; J gene: TRBJ2-5
CDR3 protein: CASSSRDTTLNTGELFF; CDR3 DNA: TGTGCCAGCAGCTCCAGGGACACTACTTTGAACACCGGGGAGCTGTTTTTT; V gene: TRBV7-2; clone size: few; D gene: -; J gene: TRBJ2-2
CDR3 protein: CASSLGAAGEKLFF; CDR3 DNA: TGTGCCAGCAGCTTAGGAGCAGCCGGGGAAAAACTGTTTTTT; V gene: TRBV7-9; clone size: -; D gene: -; J gene: TRBJ1-4
CDR3 protein: CASSRSNHGEKLFF; CDR3 DNA: TGTGCCAGCAGTAGGTCTAATCATGGGGAAAAACTGTTTTTT; V gene: TRBV6-5; clone size: -; D gene: -; J gene: TRBJ1-4
CDR3 protein: CASSIPSQAGGQETQYF; CDR3 DNA: TGTGCCAGTAGTATACCTAGTCAGGCCGGGGGCCAAGAGACCCAGTACTTC; V gene: TRBV19; clone size: -; D gene: -; J gene: TRBJ2-5
CDR3 protein: CASSFTSGADEQYF; CDR3 DNA: TGCGCCAGCAGCTTCACAAGCGGGGCCGACGAGCAGTACTTC; V gene: TRBV5-1; clone size: -; D gene: TRBD2; J gene: TRBJ2-7
CDR3 protein: CASSLNSGNTIYF; CDR3 DNA: TGCGCCAGCAGCTTGAACTCCGGAAACACCATATATTTT; V gene: TRBV5-1; clone size: -; D gene: -; J gene: TRBJ1-3
CDR3 protein: CASTTTGRNTEAFF; CDR3 DNA: TGCGCCAGCACTACGACAGGGCGGAACACTGAAGCTTTCTTT; V gene: TRBV5-1; clone size: -; D gene: TRBD1; J gene: TRBJ1-1
CDR3 protein: CAWSLQEIQYF; CDR3 DNA: TGTGCCTGGAGTTTACAAGAGATCCAGTACTTC; V gene: TRBV30; clone size: -; D gene: -; J gene: TRBJ2-5
CDR3 protein: CASSIRFSGGKNTEAFF; CDR3 DNA: TGTGCCAGTAGTATTAGATTTAGCGGGGGCAAGAACACTGAAGCTTTCTTT; V gene: TRBV19; clone size: -; D gene: -; J gene: TRBJ1-1
CDR3 protein: CASRPTGTGKYEQYF; CDR3 DNA: TGTGCCAGCAGACCAACCGGGACAGGGAAATACGAGCAGTACTTC; V gene: TRBV6-1; clone size: -; D gene: TRBD1; J gene: TRBJ2-7
CDR3 protein: CASSQGLNQPQHF; CDR3 DNA: TGTGCCAGCTCACAAGGGCTCAATCAGCCCCAGCATTTT; V gene: TRBV18; clone size: -; D gene: -; J gene: TRBJ1-5
CDR3 protein: CAWSSLRGTNEKLFF; CDR3 DNA: TGTGCCTGGAGTTCGTTGAGGGGGACTAATGAAAAACTGTTTTTT; V gene: TRBV30; clone size: -; D gene: -; J gene: TRBJ1-4
CDR3 protein: CASSLRVGSYNEQFF; CDR3 DNA: TGTGCCAGCAGCCTCAGGGTGGGTTCCTACAATGAGCAGTTCTTC; V gene: TRBV7-9; clone size: -; D gene: -; J gene: TRBJ2-1
CDR3 protein: CASSHTTGAYGYTF; CDR3 DNA: TGTGCCAGCAGCCACACAACTGGGGCGTATGGCTACACCTTC; V gene: TRBV6-5; clone size: -; D gene: -; J gene: TRBJ1-2
CDR3 protein: CASSLGFWQPQHF; CDR3 DNA: TGTGCCAGCAGTTTAGGGTTCTGGCAGCCCCAGCATTTT; V gene: TRBV27; clone size: -; D gene: -; J gene: TRBJ1-5
CDR3 protein: CASRREDGQFTGELFF; CDR3 DNA: TGTGCCAGCAGGAGGGAGGACGGCCAATTCACCGGGGAGCTGTTTTTT; V gene: TRBV7-9; clone size: -; D gene: -; J gene: TRBJ2-2
CDR3 protein: CASSWTSLNEQYF; CDR3 DNA: TGTGCCAGCAGCTGGACTAGCCTGAACGAGCAGTACTTC; V gene: TRBV7-2; clone size: -; D gene: TRBD2; J gene: TRBJ2-7
CDR3 protein: CASSFDHQSGGYEQYF; CDR3 DNA: TGTGCCAGCAGCTTCGACCACCAATCAGGGGGGTACGAGCAGTACTTC; V gene: TRBV7-2; clone size: -; D gene: -; J gene: TRBJ2-7
CDR3 protein: CASSSNRDNYSGANVLTF; CDR3 DNA: TGTGCCAGCAGCTCAAATCGGGACAACTACTCTGGGGCCAACGTCCTGACTTTC; V gene: TRBV5-6; clone size: -; D gene: -; J gene: TRBJ2-6
CDR3 protein: CASSYSSRSGYGYTF; CDR3 DNA: TGTGCCAGCAGTTACTCGTCTCGGTCAGGCTATGGCTACACCTTC; V gene: TRBV6-5; clone size: -; D gene: -; J gene: TRBJ1-2
CDR3 protein: CASSLGTGGYSPEQFF; CDR3 DNA: TGTGCCAGCAGCTTAGGCACGGGGGGGTATTCCCCTGAGCAGTTCTTC; V gene: TRBV7-2; clone size: -; D gene: TRBD2; J gene: TRBJ2-1
CDR3 protein: CASRGGSKNTEAFF; CDR3 DNA: TGTGCCAGCAGAGGGGGTTCGAAGAACACTGAAGCTTTCTTT; V gene: TRBV6-4; clone size: -; D gene: -; J gene: TRBJ1-1
CDR3 protein: CASSDSYNSPLHF; CDR3 DNA: TGCGCCAGCAGTGACTCCTATAATTCACCCCTCCACTTT; V gene: TRBV10-1; clone size: few; D gene: -; J gene: TRBJ1-6
CDR3 protein: CASIKLGPTDTQYF; CDR3 DNA: TGTGCCAGCATCAAACTAGGGCCAACAGATACGCAGTATTTT; V gene: TRBV28; clone size: -; D gene: -; J gene: TRBJ2-3
CDR3 protein: CASSLSVSGNQPQHF; CDR3 DNA: TGTGCCAGCAGTTTAAGTGTTTCGGGCAATCAGCCCCAGCATTTT; V gene: TRBV27; clone size: -; D gene: -; J gene: TRBJ1-5
CDR3 protein: CASRPDGSHNEQFF; CDR3 DNA: TGTGCCAGCAGGCCAGACGGCAGCCACAATGAGCAGTTCTTC; V gene: TRBV2; clone size: -; D gene: -; J gene: TRBJ2-1
CDR3 protein: CASSNRRRPANTGELFF; CDR3 DNA: TGCGCCAGCAGCAACCGACGGCGACCCGCGAACACCGGGGAGCTGTTTTTT; V gene: TRBV5-1; clone size: -; D gene: -; J gene: TRBJ2-2
CDR3 protein: CASRAGTGLIETQYF; CDR3 DNA: TGTGCCAGCAGAGCCGGGACAGGGTTAATAGAGACCCAGTACTTC; V gene: TRBV6-1; clone size: -; D gene: TRBD1; J gene: TRBJ2-5